A selection of T cell receptor beta chains follows, all from one sample in a study of molecular identifiers for immune sequencing clone quantification. TCRdb redid the calling of the PCR reads with MiXCR, one entry per CDR3 protein. This sample has nearly 650,000 distinct CDR3 sequences, with about 25% found just once. The sample comprised naive CD8+ T cells from blood, with Jurkat cell RNA spiked in. These receptors all stem from a human donor in good health. Some libraries in this study had Jurkat cell RNA spiked in. Each CDR3 is given with its conserved first and last residue. A D gene is named only where the DNA matches it firmly. Clone size is shown for a subset of rows, as once, few, many or a class of expanded clone.

V,size,D,J,DNA,CDR3
TRBV20-1,many,-,TRBJ2-7,TGCAGTGCTCCCGACCGGGACACCTACTACGAGCAGTACTTC,CSAPDRDTYYEQYF
TRBV24-1,many,-,TRBJ1-1,TGTGCCACCAGTGATACCGAAGCTTTCTTT,CATSDTEAFF
TRBV24-1,many,TRBD1,TRBJ2-5,TGTGCCACCTCGGACAGGGCCGACCAAGAGACCCAGTACTTC,CATSDRADQETQYF
TRBV12-3/TRBV12-4,-,-,TRBJ1-1,TGTGCCAGCAGTTTTTACAGTAGCGCTGAAGCTTTCTTT,CASSFYSSAEAFF
TRBV20-1,-,TRBD2,TRBJ2-1,TGCAGTGCTAGAGATTTAGCGGGGGACTCCTACAATGAGCAGTTCTTC,CSARDLAGDSYNEQFF
TRBV29-1,many,-,TRBJ1-1,TGCAGCTCCGAGTCCGGGACGTCTTTCACTGAAGCTTTCTTT,CSSESGTSFTEAFF
TRBV30,many,-,TRBJ2-3,TGTGCCTGGAGACTTTTAACAGATACGCAGTATTTT,CAWRLLTDTQYF
TRBV7-8,many,-,TRBJ1-5,TGTGCCAGCAGCTTGTCAGGAGTTTATAGCAATCAGCCCCAGCATTTT,CASSLSGVYSNQPQHF
TRBV4-1,many,TRBD1,TRBJ1-1,TGCGCCAGCAGCCAGCCGGGACAGTACGCTGAAGCTTTCTTT,CASSQPGQYAEAFF
TRBV11-2,-,TRBD1,TRBJ2-3,TGTGCCAGCACCGGGGACAGGTTAGGCACCGATACGCAGTATTTT,CASTGDRLGTDTQYF
TRBV5-6,-,TRBD2,TRBJ2-7,TGTGCCAGCAGCTGGGGACTATCTGAGTACGGGCAGTACTTC,CASSWGLSEYGQYF
TRBV7-8,-,-,TRBJ2-3,TGTGCCAGCAGCTTAGTGGCCGGGACACGGGTGAAGGATACGCAGTATTTT,CASSLVAGTRVKDTQYF
TRBV27,few,TRBD1,TRBJ2-7,TGTGCCAGCAGTGAGACAGGGATACGTCGTACCTACGAGCAGTACTTC,CASSETGIRRTYEQYF
TRBV7-9,many,-,TRBJ2-2,TGTGCCAGCAGCTCCGAAGGGACATCTGATCTAGGGAACACCGGGGAGCTGTTTTTT,CASSSEGTSDLGNTGELFF
TRBV6-6,many,TRBD1,TRBJ2-7,TGTGCCAGCAGTCCTGGACAGGGGCTGTTGTACGAGCAGTACTTC,CASSPGQGLLYEQYF
TRBV5-5,-,TRBD1,TRBJ1-5,TGTGCCAGCAGCTTGGGGACAGGGGAGCAGCCCCAGCATTTT,CASSLGTGEQPQHF
TRBV27,few,TRBD1,TRBJ1-4,TGTGCCAGCAGTTATGGGACAGGGGTGGAAAAACTGTTTTTT,CASSYGTGVEKLFF
TRBV5-4,many,-,TRBJ2-7,TGTGCCAGCAGCAGCCGGGGACAAGCCTACGAGCAGTACTTC,CASSSRGQAYEQYF
TRBV4-1,many,-,TRBJ1-5,TGCGCCAGCAGCCCGCAGCGGCCCCAGCATTTT,CASSPQRPQHF
TRBV19,many,-,TRBJ1-2,TGTGCCAGTAGTATCGACAGTCAGAGCATCTATGGCTACACCTTC,CASSIDSQSIYGYTF
TRBV4-3,-,TRBD2,TRBJ2-7,TGCGCCAGCAGCCAAGAGACTAGCGGGTTCACCTACGAGCAGTACTTC,CASSQETSGFTYEQYF
TRBV6-5,many,-,TRBJ2-1,TGTGCCAGCAGTTACTCGATTCAGCTACCGTACGACAATGAGCAGTTCTTC,CASSYSIQLPYDNEQFF
TRBV7-2,-,TRBD2,TRBJ2-1,TGTGCCAGCAGCTTAGCTAGCGGGGCCGATGAGCAGTTCTTC,CASSLASGADEQFF
TRBV7-2,many,-,TRBJ1-6,TGTGCCAGCAGCTTGGGGTGGGGAGTTAATTCACCCCTCCACTTT,CASSLGWGVNSPLHF
TRBV4-2,many,TRBD1,TRBJ1-5,TGTGCCAGCAGAGCGGACAGGGCCAGCAATCAGCCCCAGCATTTT,CASRADRASNQPQHF
TRBV7-2,few,-,TRBJ1-1,TGTGCCAGCAGCTTAGGCGGCAGCGGGGTATTCGCTGAAGCTTTCTTT,CASSLGGSGVFAEAFF
TRBV25-1,many,TRBD2,TRBJ2-3,TGTGCCAGCAGTGCCCCCCTCTCTAGCGGGAGGGCCGCAGATACGCAGTATTTT,CASSAPLSSGRAADTQYF
TRBV4-3,-,TRBD2,TRBJ2-1,TGCGCCAGCAGCCAAGCCGAACTTGGACTAGCAAGGAACAATGAGCAGTTCTTC,CASSQAELGLARNNEQFF
TRBV13,-,-,TRBJ1-5,TGTGCCAGCAGCTCCAGAGGAGATCAGCCCCAGCATTTT,CASSSRGDQPQHF
TRBV5-1,few,TRBD1,TRBJ1-3,TGCGCCAGCAGCTTAACCTGGGACAGAAAGTCTGGAAACACCATATATTTT,CASSLTWDRKSGNTIYF
TRBV23-1,many,-,TRBJ1-5,TGCGCCAGCAGTCGGGGAGGGGAAATCTATCAGCCCCAGCATTTT,CASSRGGEIYQPQHF
TRBV6-2/TRBV6-3,many,-,TRBJ2-3,TGTGCCAGCAGTTACAGATCAAGCACAGATACGCAGTATTTT,CASSYRSSTDTQYF
TRBV27,-,-,TRBJ1-4,TGTGCCAGCAGTCGGGGGTCGCTGGATGAAAAACTGTTTTTT,CASSRGSLDEKLFF
TRBV30,-,TRBD1,TRBJ2-7,TGTGCCTGGAGTTATGCACCAGGGGGCTACGAGCAGTACTTC,CAWSYAPGGYEQYF
TRBV4-2,-,-,TRBJ2-1,TGTGCCAGCAGCCAAGAGTACTGGGGAGCTGACAATGAGCAGTTCTTC,CASSQEYWGADNEQFF
TRBV7-9,-,-,TRBJ2-7,TGTGCCAGCAGCTCTGTGTTATTTTACGAGCAGTACTTC,CASSSVLFYEQYF
TRBV28,-,TRBD2,TRBJ2-1,TGTGCCAGCAGACCGGGCCCCAGACTAGCGGGGGACAATGAGCAGTTCTTC,CASRPGPRLAGDNEQFF
TRBV12-3/TRBV12-4,-,-,TRBJ2-1,TGTGCCAGCAGTTTTTACAGAAGATCCTACAATGAGCAGTTCTTC,CASSFYRRSYNEQFF
TRBV29-1,many,TRBD1,TRBJ1-1,TGCAGCGTCCTAGGGGGCGCGGACACTGAAGCTTTCTTT,CSVLGGADTEAFF
TRBV10-3,many,-,TRBJ1-1,TGTGCCATTTTAAGACAGGAGAACACTGAAGCTTTCTTT,CAILRQENTEAFF
TRBV29-1,many,-,TRBJ2-1,TGCAGCGTTGAGCCAAATCCCGGGAATGAGCAGTTCTTC,CSVEPNPGNEQFF
TRBV9,many,TRBD2,TRBJ2-3,TGTGCCAGCAGCCCCCGGACTAGCGGGAGGTTGGCTGGTAACACAGATACGCAGTATTTT,CASSPRTSGRLAGNTDTQYF
TRBV4-3,-,-,TRBJ2-1,TGCGCCCGCCGCCAAGATACCGGGGGCCGATTGCATGAGCAGTTCTTC,CARRQDTGGRLHEQFF
TRBV3-1,many,-,TRBJ1-5,TGTGCCAGCAGCCAAAATACGGGGCCGCAGCCCCAGCATTTT,CASSQNTGPQPQHF
TRBV19,many,TRBD1,TRBJ2-3,TGTGCCAGTAGTATTGGTCAGGGGGCCACAGATACGCAGTATTTT,CASSIGQGATDTQYF
TRBV7-9,many,-,TRBJ2-5,TGTGCCAGCAGCCGAGCGTTAGAGACCCAGTACTTC,CASSRALETQYF
TRBV30,few,-,TRBJ1-4,TGTGCCTGGAGCATGCGACAGATCAATGAAAAACTGTTTTTT,CAWSMRQINEKLFF
TRBV12-3/TRBV12-4,-,-,TRBJ2-7,TGTGCCAGCAGTTCGACAGGTGCACCTTCCTACGAGCAGTACTTC,CASSSTGAPSYEQYF
TRBV10-3,-,-,TRBJ1-5,TGTGCCATCAGTGAGTCGGAGGGCGGGGGGGCCGGAGATACGCAGCATTTT,CAISESEGGGAGDTQHF
TRBV20-1,many,TRBD1,TRBJ2-7,TGCAGTGCTAGACCCCGGGACAGGGGACGCTACGAGCAGTACTTC,CSARPRDRGRYEQYF
TRBV4-3,-,-,TRBJ2-1,TGCGCCAGCAGCCATTCCGCGACTACCAATGAGCAGTTCTTC,CASSHSATTNEQFF
TRBV27,many,-,TRBJ2-3,TGTGCCAGCAGCTGGACCGGCACAGATACGCAGTATTTT,CASSWTGTDTQYF
TRBV29-1,-,-,TRBJ1-2,TGCAGCGTGGAAGGGAACGGCTATGGCTACACCTTC,CSVEGNGYGYTF
TRBV27,-,TRBD2,TRBJ2-7,TGTGCCAGCAGTGTCCGTAGCGGGGGGGCATGGGACGAGCAGTACTTC,CASSVRSGGAWDEQYF
TRBV7-9,-,TRBD1,TRBJ2-3,TGTGCCAGCAGCTTAGGTGGACAGGCCCTAGACCCGCAGTATTTT,CASSLGGQALDPQYF